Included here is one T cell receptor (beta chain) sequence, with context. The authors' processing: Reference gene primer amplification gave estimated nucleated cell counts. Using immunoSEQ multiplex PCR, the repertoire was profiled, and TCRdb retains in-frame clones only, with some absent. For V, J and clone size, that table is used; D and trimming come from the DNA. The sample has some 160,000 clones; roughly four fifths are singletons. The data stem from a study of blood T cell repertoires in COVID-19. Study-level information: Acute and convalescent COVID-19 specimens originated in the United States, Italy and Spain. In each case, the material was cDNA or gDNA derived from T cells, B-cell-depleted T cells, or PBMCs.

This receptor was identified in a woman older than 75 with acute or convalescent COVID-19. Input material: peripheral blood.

DNA for the CDR3: TGTGCCAGCAGCTTGTTGACAGGGGAAGAAGGCTACACCTTC. Its translation: CASSLLTGEEGYTF. The chain couples TRBV5-5 to TRBJ1-2; 8 bases are shared with TRBD1. V lost 1 base, J lost 8 bases, and 7 bases stayed unmatched. CDR3 length equals 14 residues. The V gene's germline CDR1 is SGHKS and CDR2 YYEKEE (reference sequence). Together with reference TRBV5-5 and TRBJ1-2, the CDR3 gives the full variable domain: DAGVTQSPTHLIKTRGQQVTLRCSPISGHKSVSWYQQVLGQGPQFIFQYYEKEERGRGNFPDRFSARQFPNYSSELNVNALLLGDSALYLCASSLLTGEEGYTFGSGTRLTVV.